A single sample gave rise to the 24 T cell receptor beta chains below, sequenced in a study of neurological immune-mediated disorders. Via MiXCR, TCRdb re-called the 5' RACE reads, giving one row per CDR3 protein. The sample yields 50,000 to 65,000 distinct CDR3 sequences, around 3.6% seen once. The sequenced material came from PBMCs. These receptors originate from a man aged 30 to 39 with multiple sclerosis.

This clonotype was recorded many times. This chain joins TRBV7-7 and TRBJ2-7; a weak D match, TRBD1 (5 bases). CDR1 and CDR2 from the germline V gene are SSHAT and FNYEAQ (reference sequence). The CDR3 runs 14 residues. V was pared by 2 bases and J by 1 base, with 9 bases between. CDR3 nucleotides: TGTGCCAGCAGCTTATCGCCAGGGTCCTACGAGCAGTACTTC. Translated: CASSLSPGSYEQYF.

This clonotype appeared many times. The V gene is TRBV29-1, the J gene TRBJ2-5, with D maybe TRBD2 (5 bases). Germline V gene lookup returns CDR1 SQVTM and CDR2 ANQGSEA. Trimming removed 1 base from V and 5 bases from J, with 14 bases in between. The CDR3 consists of 14 residues. In nucleotides, the CDR3 is TGCAGCGTTGAAGTTGGAGGTTTTAGTGAGACCCAGTACTTC. Its translation is CSVEVGGFSETQYF. The variable domain in full, with the rest retrieved from reference TRBV29-1 and TRBJ2-5, is SAVISQKPSRDICQRGTSLTIQCQVDSQVTMMFWYRQQPGQSLTLIATANQGSEATYESGFVIDKFPISRPNLTFSTLTVSNMSPEDSSIYLCSVEVGGFSETQYFGPGTRLLVL.

This clonotype occurred many times. CDR3 in amino acids: CSARDLVASYNEQFF. In nucleotides, the CDR3 is TGCAGTGCTAGAGATTTAGTAGCCTCCTACAATGAGCAGTTCTTC. The chain employs TRBV20-1 and TRBJ2-1; D ambiguous. The CDR3 totals 15 residues. Germline CDR1 DFQATT, CDR2 SNEGSKA (reference sequence). V was trimmed by 0 bases and J by 0 bases, leaving 9 bases between them.

This clonotype was seen many times. J is TRBJ2-3 and V is TRBV9, with D possibly TRBD2 on 6 matching bases. V lost 1 base to trimming and J lost 1 base, with 10 bases between them. The CDR3 totals 15 residues. Germline-derived CDR1 and CDR2 are SGDLS and YYNGEE. CDR3 in DNA: TGTGCCAGCAGCGTATACGGGAGCGGCACAGATACGCAGTATTTT. Encoded protein: CASSVYGSGTDTQYF.

This clonotype was counted ten times or more. The CDR3 here is CASSSAGGNQETQYF. The CDR3 DNA follows: TGTGCCAGCAGCTCAGCGGGAGGGAACCAAGAGACCCAGTACTTC. The chain employs TRBV7-3 and TRBJ2-5; the match to TRBD2 covers 10 bases. This CDR3 is 15 amino acids long. V shed 4 bases and J 0 bases; nucleotides not matched to a gene: 2. Germline V CDR1 and CDR2: SGHTA, FQGTGA.

Ten or more counts support this clonotype. The rearrangement uses TRBV12-3 or TRBV12-4 and TRBJ1-3; no definite D call. The V gene lost 3 bases and the J gene lost 0 bases, with 6 bases spanning the gap. The CDR3 runs to 14 residues. This CDR3 is CASSFAVSGNTIYF. CDR3 nucleotides: TGTGCCAGCAGTTTCGCAGTCTCTGGAAACACCATATATTTT.

This clonotype has a count of ten or more. The genes are TRBV2 and TRBJ1-4, with D perhaps matching TRBD1 (5 bases). V lost 6 bases, J lost 8 bases, and 13 bases lay in between. The CDR3 totals 13 residues. In germline, CDR1 is SNHLY, CDR2 FYNNEI. The CDR3 sequence is CASRAREGEKLFF. In nucleotides, the CDR3 is TGTGCCAGCAGGGCCAGGGAAGGAGAAAAACTGTTTTTT.

This clonotype was observed many times. The chain carries TRBV7-8 and TRBJ2-2; TRBD1 agrees at 8 bases. The germline CDR1 and CDR2 sequences are SGHVS and FQNEAQ. This CDR3 is built from 15 residues. V shed 4 bases, J shed 8 bases, and the junction held 9 bases outside the gene matches. CDR3 DNA: TGTGCCAGCAGCTCTTCGGACAGGGCATCGGGGGAGCTGTTTTTT. Protein sequence: CASSSSDRASGELFF.

This clonotype was seen more than once but under ten times. This rearrangement joins TRBV7-6 to TRBJ2-7, with D maybe TRBD2 (5 bases). The germline CDR1 and CDR2 sequences are SGHVS and FNYEAQ. This CDR3 is 13 amino acids long. V dropped 1 base and J dropped 5 bases, with 9 bases sitting between them. CDR3 sequence: CASSLGLGDEQYF. The CDR3 DNA is TGTGCCAGCAGCTTAGGACTCGGGGACGAGCAGTACTTC.

To note about this clonotype: An end of the junction differs from the germline gene, which may be a read error. The V call is TRBV4-1, the J call TRBJ1-6, with 8 bases lining up with TRBD1. The CDR3 is 17 residues long. Looked up from germline, CDR1 is MGHRA and CDR2 is YSYEKL. CDR3 loop: CASSRSGPDRVDSPLNF. For the CDR3, the DNA is TGCGCCAGCAGCCGGAGCGGGCCGGACAGGGTGGATTCACCCCTCAACTTT.

This clonotype was picked up many times. This chain joins TRBV10-3 and TRBJ1-1, with no clear D. CDR3 length equals 14 residues. The V end lost 2 bases, the J end lost 1 base, and 8 bases lay between the germline ends. CDR1 is ENHRY and CDR2 is SYGVKD in the germline V gene. This CDR3 reads CAISEAYTNTEAFF. The CDR3 DNA is TGTGCCATCAGTGAGGCGTATACGAACACTGAAGCTTTCTTT.

This clonotype has a count of ten or more. CDR3 region: CASSHRQGDEKLFF. The CDR3 DNA reads TGTGCCAGCAGCCATAGACAGGGTGATGAAAAACTGTTTTTT. The chain has TRBV12-3 or TRBV12-4 and TRBJ1-4; 7 positions match TRBD1. The length of the CDR3 is 14 residues. The trim removed 6 bases at V and 6 bases at J, leaving 7 bases unmatched.

This clonotype was observed at least ten times. The rearrangement uses TRBV6-5 and TRBJ2-7, with D possibly TRBD2 on 5 matching bases. The CDR3 spans 13 residues. The V end was cut by 9 bases, the J end by 0 bases, with 12 bases between. Per germline, CDR1 MNHEY and CDR2 SVGAGI. The CDR3 region is CASRVGSSYEQYF. In DNA, the CDR3 is TGTGCCAGTCGGGTAGGGAGCTCCTACGAGCAGTACTTC.

This clonotype has ten or more counts. This chain connects TRBV5-1 to TRBJ1-1; 8 bases fit TRBD1. CDR3 length: 15 residues. Per the germline V gene, CDR1 is SGHRS and CDR2 is YFSETQ. V lost 3 bases and J lost 2; bases outside the gene matches: 6. CDR3 protein: CASSSPDRGNTEAFF. CDR3 nucleotides: TGCGCCAGCAGCTCACCTGACAGGGGAAACACTGAAGCTTTCTTT.

This clonotype came up many times. The chain employs TRBV5-1 and TRBJ2-3; 7 bases match TRBD2. This CDR3 is 13 amino acids long. The V gene end was trimmed by 2 bases and the J gene end by 3 bases; junction bases not matched to a gene: 0. Germline V lookup: CDR1 SGHRS, CDR2 YFSETQ. The CDR3 DNA reads as TGCGCCAGCAGCTTAGCGGGAACAGATACGCAGTATTTT. Protein sequence: CASSLAGTDTQYF.

This clonotype was detected many times. The V and J genes are TRBV7-9 and TRBJ2-5, with 8 nucleotides matching TRBD2. The ends lost 2 bases at V and 0 bases at J; junction bases unmatched: 5. Germline V lookup: CDR1 SEHNR, CDR2 FQNEAQ (reference sequence). This CDR3 contains 16 residues. CDR3 region: CASSLLAGKDQETQYF. The CDR3 DNA is TGTGCCAGCAGCTTATTAGCGGGGAAGGACCAAGAGACCCAGTACTTC.

This clonotype was observed many times. The chain has TRBV20-1 and TRBJ2-3; D not resolved. Germline V gene data show CDR1 as DFQATT and CDR2 as SNEGSKA (reference sequence). V was pared by 0 bases and J by 0 bases, with 13 bases between. There are 16 residues in the CDR3. The CDR3 DNA follows: TGCAGTGCTAGAGATGGCGGATCCCTTAGCACAGATACGCAGTATTTT. Its translation is CSARDGGSLSTDTQYF.

This clonotype was seen a few times. The V gene is TRBV18, the J gene TRBJ1-5, with D unclear. Germline loops: CDR1 KGHSH, CDR2 LQKENI. V lost 3 bases to trimming and J lost 5 bases, with 8 bases between them. This CDR3 has 13 amino acids. CDR3 loop: CASSPERYQPQHF. Written as DNA, the CDR3 is TGTGCCAGCTCACCGGAGCGTTATCAGCCCCAGCATTTT.

In its sample, this clonotype was seen many times. The rearrangement links TRBV6-5 to TRBJ1-2, with 9 bases fitting TRBD1. This CDR3 comprises 15 residues. CDR1 is MNHEY and CDR2 is SVGAGI in the germline V gene. After removal of 10 bases from V and 5 bases from J, the junction contained 14 bases not matched to a gene. The CDR3 spells CATSQGAAGGYGYTF. CDR3 in DNA: TGTGCCACCTCACAGGGGGCCGCCGGGGGTTATGGCTACACCTTC.

This clonotype occurred many times. V is TRBV20-1 and J is TRBJ1-1; unclear D gene. This CDR3 is 14 amino acids long. Trimming stripped 7 bases from V and 0 bases from J, with 15 bases between. Germline CDR1 is DFQATT and CDR2 is SNEGSKA (reference sequence). CDR3 residues: CSVHPEGMNTEAFF. DNA of the CDR3: TGCAGTGTCCACCCTGAGGGAATGAACACTGAAGCTTTCTTT.

The chain carries TRBV5-1 and TRBJ1-2, with 11 bases that match TRBD1. The V gene's germline CDR1 is SGHRS and CDR2 YFSETQ. The junction had 8 bases not matched to a gene; V was cut back by 3 bases and J by 7 bases. CDR3 length: 15 residues. The DNA of the CDR3 is TGCGCCAGCAGCTCCAGGACAGGGGGCGAAAGTGGCTACACCTTC. Its protein product is CASSSRTGGESGYTF.

With regard to this clonotype: Being one base from a much bigger clone, this may be a read error. The chain links TRBV4-1 to TRBJ1-2, with a possible D match to TRBD1 (5 bases). Germline CDR1 MGHRA, CDR2 YSYEKL. There are 11 residues in the CDR3. Trimming stripped 6 bases from V and 5 bases from J, with 7 bases between. For the CDR3, the DNA is TGCGCCAGCAGACAGGAGTATGGCTACACCTTC. Its translation is CASRQEYGYTF.

CDR3 in DNA: TGTGCCAGCAGTTACTCAGGGGGCTCCGGCTACACCTTC. Amino acid sequence: CASSYSGGSGYTF. The chain is built from TRBV6-5 and TRBJ1-2; 7 bases fit TRBD1. Germline-derived CDR1 and CDR2 are MNHEY and SVGAGI. This CDR3 is built from 13 residues. The junction had 3 bases not matched to a gene; V was cut back by 0 bases and J by 8 bases.

The V gene is TRBV27, the J gene TRBJ2-1; TRBD2 matches at 8 bases. The germline V gene encodes CDR1 MNHEY and CDR2 SMNVEV (reference sequence). J was trimmed by 0 bases and V by 5 bases; bases with no gene match: 3. The CDR3 length is 15 residues. The chain's CDR3 is CASSLSGSSYNEQFF. CDR3 DNA: TGTGCCAGCAGTCTGAGCGGGAGCTCCTACAATGAGCAGTTCTTC.